The next 11 T cell receptor beta chains were all read from a single sample in a study of OX40 agonist ivuxolimab in advanced cancers. TCRdb's copy holds only in-frame clones and misses some; the assay was immunoSEQ multiplex PCR. The profile shows fewer than 85,000 clones, 70% to 80% of them singletons. Sequenced material: CD4+ or CD8+ T cells sorted from blood, taken in a trial of the OX40 agonist ivuxolimab. Receptors originate from an adult with an advanced solid tumor such as melanoma, head and neck, liver or kidney cancer.

A few counts support this clone. The rearrangement joins TRBV16 to TRBJ1-1; 11 bases map to TRBD1. With 4 bases clipped from V and 5 bases from J, the junction kept 6 bases outside the gene matches. Germline V CDR1 and CDR2: KGHSY, FQNENV. CDR3 size: 15 residues. Here the CDR3 DNA reads TGTGCCAGCAGCCGACCGGGACAGGGGGGTACTGAAGCTTTCTTT. Amino acid sequence: CASSRPGQGGTEAFF.

J is TRBJ2-1 and V is TRBV29-1, with 9 bases matching TRBD1. J gave up 7 bases and V 6 bases, and 4 bases lay outside the gene matches. This CDR3 contains 12 residues. Germline CDR1 SQVTM, CDR2 ANQGSEA. CDR3 in amino acids: CSVGGQGNEQFF. As DNA, the CDR3 is TGCAGCGTAGGGGGACAGGGAAATGAGCAGTTCTTC.

In its sample, this clone was seen a few times. The chain joins TRBV5-1 to TRBJ1-2, with 8 bases that match TRBD1. The CDR3 covers 13 residues. V trimming: 0 bases; J trimming: 5 bases; junction bases outside the gene matches: 0. Germline V gene sequence: CDR1 SGHRS, CDR2 YFSETQ. CDR3 sequence reads: CASSLDRGYGYTF. The CDR3 DNA is TGCGCCAGCAGCTTGGACAGGGGGTATGGCTACACCTTC.

As concerns this clone: Its ends do not fully match the called genes, so a read error is possible. This chain joins TRBV7-7 and TRBJ2-3; 7 bases are a match to TRBD2. CDR3 size: 15 residues. CDR1 and CDR2 from the germline V gene are SSHAT and FNYEAQ (reference sequence). CDR3 loop: CASSLVGGVTDTQYF. Here the CDR3 DNA reads TGTGCTAGCAGCTTAGTTGGGGGGGTCACAGATACGCAGTATTTT.

This clone was observed a single time. This sequence joins TRBV10-3 and TRBJ2-7; D gene uncertain. V lost 5 bases and J lost 2, with 16 bases in between. Germline V gene data show CDR1 as ENHRY and CDR2 as SYGVKD. CDR3 length: 15 amino acids. CDR3 region: CAISPGALNPYEQYF. The CDR3 nucleotides are TGTGCCATCAGTCCCGGTGCCCTGAACCCCTACGAGCAGTACTTC.

V gene TRBV5-6 combines with J gene TRBJ1-6; 7 nucleotides align to TRBD1. V gave up 3 bases and J gave up 8 bases; unmatched junction bases: 8. Germline V lookup: CDR1 SGHDT, CDR2 YYEEEE. The CDR3 runs to 15 residues. The CDR3 region is CASSWSRGWDSPLHF. As DNA, the CDR3 is TGTGCCAGCAGCTGGTCCAGGGGGTGGGATTCACCCCTCCACTTT.

The chain has TRBV6-5 and TRBJ2-1; weak D call: TRBD2 (6 bases). This CDR3 has 14 residues. V was trimmed by 4 bases and J by 9 bases, leaving 16 bases between them. Germline V gene sequence: CDR1 MNHEY, CDR2 SVGAGI. CDR3 region: CASSLAGTAGEQFF. CDR3 sequence (DNA): TGTGCCAGCAGTTTAGCCGGGACTGCGGGTGAGCAGTTCTTC.

The gene calls are TRBV30 and TRBJ1-6; tentative D call: TRBD1 (6 bases). Germline V CDR1 and CDR2: GTSNPN, SVGIG (reference sequence). V lost 8 bases to trimming and J lost 10 bases, with 18 bases between them. The CDR3 has 13 amino acids. The CDR3 here is CAGSWGPGSPLHF. CDR3 sequence (DNA): TGTGCCGGTTCATGGGGGCCTGGGTCACCCCTCCACTTT.

The chain is built from TRBV7-8 and TRBJ2-5, with 11 bases aligning to TRBD2. The V segment lost 4 bases and the J segment 2 bases; nucleotides outside the gene matches: 3. CDR3 length: 15 amino acids. CDR1 SGHVS and CDR2 FQNEAQ come from the germline V gene. CDR3 in amino acids: CASSSLAGVQETQYF. The CDR3 region has the DNA TGTGCCAGCAGCTCACTAGCGGGGGTACAAGAGACCCAGTACTTC.

This clone was counted only a few times. The CDR3 bases are TGCGCCAGCAGCTCCAGAGAGAGAGGGGGCGCGTACACTGAAGCTTTCTTT. It is translated as CASSSRERGGAYTEAFF. The chain uses TRBV5-1 and TRBJ1-1, with 7 nucleotides matching TRBD1. CDR3 length: 17 residues. J gave up 3 bases and V 3 bases, and 14 bases lay outside the gene matches. Germline values: CDR1 SGHRS, CDR2 YFSETQ.

This chain joins TRBV30 and TRBJ1-1; D might be TRBD1 (6 bases). From germline, CDR1 is GTSNPN and CDR2 SVGIG (reference sequence). Trimming cost V 4 bases and J 4 bases, with 13 bases left between them. The CDR3 is 13 amino acids. The CDR3 DNA follows: TGTGCCTGGAACAACAAAGGGGGCACTGAAGCTTTCTTT. This sequence encodes CAWNNKGGTEAFF.